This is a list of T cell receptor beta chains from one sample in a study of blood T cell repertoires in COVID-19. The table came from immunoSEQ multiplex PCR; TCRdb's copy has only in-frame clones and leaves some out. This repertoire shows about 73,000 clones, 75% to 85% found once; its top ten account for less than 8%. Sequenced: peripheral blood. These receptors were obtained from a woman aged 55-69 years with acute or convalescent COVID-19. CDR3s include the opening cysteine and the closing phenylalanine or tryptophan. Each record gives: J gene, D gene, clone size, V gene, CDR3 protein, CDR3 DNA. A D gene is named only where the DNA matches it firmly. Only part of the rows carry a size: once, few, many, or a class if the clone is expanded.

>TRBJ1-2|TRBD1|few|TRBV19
CASSVGGLTGINYGYTF
TGTGCCAGTAGTGTCGGGGGATTGACAGGGATTAACTATGGCTACACCTTC
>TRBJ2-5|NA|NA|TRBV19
CASSISGGRETQYF
TGTGCCAGTAGTATTAGTGGGGGCCGGGAGACCCAGTACTTC
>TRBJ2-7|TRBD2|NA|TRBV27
CASITGGFGRVDYEQYF
TGTGCCAGCATCACCGGGGGGTTCGGCAGGGTAGACTACGAGCAGTACTTC
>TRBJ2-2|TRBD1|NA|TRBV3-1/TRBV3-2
CASSQWTGTNTGELFF
TGTGCCAGCAGCCAGTGGACAGGGACAAACACCGGGGAGCTGTTTTTT
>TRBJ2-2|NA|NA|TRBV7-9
CASSPNVGGTSPGELFF
TGTGCCAGCAGCCCCAACGTGGGGGGTACTAGTCCCGGGGAGCTGTTTTTT
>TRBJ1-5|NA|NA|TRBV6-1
CASSERGNQPQHF
TGTGCCAGCAGTGAACGGGGCAATCAGCCCCAGCATTTT
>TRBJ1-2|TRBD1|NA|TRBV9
CASSSRDRGYGYTF
TGTGCCAGCAGCTCACGGGACAGGGGTTATGGCTACACCTTC
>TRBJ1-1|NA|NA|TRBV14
CASSLAGPTEAFF
TGTGCCAGCAGCCTTGCGGGTCCCACTGAAGCTTTCTTT
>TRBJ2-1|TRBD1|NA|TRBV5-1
CASSTGTATPSYNEQFF
TGCGCCAGCAGCACGGGGACAGCTACACCATCCTACAATGAGCAGTTCTTC
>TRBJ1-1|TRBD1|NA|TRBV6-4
CASSEGDRAGTEAFF
TGTGCCAGCAGTGAGGGGGACAGGGCGGGAACTGAAGCTTTCTTT
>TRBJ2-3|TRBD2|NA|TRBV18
CASSPPGAGGTDTQYF
TGTGCCAGCTCACCACCGGGAGCGGGGGGCACAGATACGCAGTATTTT
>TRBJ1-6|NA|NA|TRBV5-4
CASSLAGGSNSPLHF
TGTGCCAGCAGCTTGGCCGGGGGGTCTAATTCACCCCTCCACTTT
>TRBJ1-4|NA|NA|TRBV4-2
CASSHFPGANEKLFF
TGTGCCAGCAGCCATTTCCCAGGGGCTAATGAAAAACTGTTTTTT
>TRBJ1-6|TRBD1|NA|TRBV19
CASSARQGYNSPLHF
TGTGCCAGTAGTGCCAGACAGGGGTATAATTCACCCCTCCACTTT